This T cell receptor beta chain was identified in a study of T cells in Graves' hyperthyroidism and ophthalmopathy. Stable hyperthyroidism: no ophthalmopathy progression over 18 months of follow-up. Patients were aged 18 to 65, had disease duration under 2 months, and had newly diagnosed hyperthyroidism. General study results and limits: Blood samples included most of the expanded thyroid clonotypes exceeding 0.001.

This CDR3 contains 12 residues. The germline V and J ends were trimmed by 2 bases and 6 bases, with 8 bases remaining between them. Germline assignment: CDR1 SGHDN and CDR2 FVKESK. Ten or more counts support this clonotype. As yet, its antigen is unknown. Researchers took RNA transcripts and amplified the TCR beta CDR3 regions from them. During a first-round RT-PCR of the TCR CDR3, the HTBI primer set was used. TCRdb analysed the multiplex PCR reads with MiXCR anew, one entry per CDR3 protein. The repertoire holds under 650,000 distinct CDR3 sequences, with roughly 16% as singletons. Sequencing used blood. This clonotype originated in a woman in her twenties or thirties with Graves' hyperthyroidism. V gene TRBV14 combines with J gene TRBJ2-7; D remains ambiguous. DNA for the CDR3: TGTGCCAGCAGCCAAATGGGGATCGAGCAGTACTTC. Translated: CASSQMGIEQYF.